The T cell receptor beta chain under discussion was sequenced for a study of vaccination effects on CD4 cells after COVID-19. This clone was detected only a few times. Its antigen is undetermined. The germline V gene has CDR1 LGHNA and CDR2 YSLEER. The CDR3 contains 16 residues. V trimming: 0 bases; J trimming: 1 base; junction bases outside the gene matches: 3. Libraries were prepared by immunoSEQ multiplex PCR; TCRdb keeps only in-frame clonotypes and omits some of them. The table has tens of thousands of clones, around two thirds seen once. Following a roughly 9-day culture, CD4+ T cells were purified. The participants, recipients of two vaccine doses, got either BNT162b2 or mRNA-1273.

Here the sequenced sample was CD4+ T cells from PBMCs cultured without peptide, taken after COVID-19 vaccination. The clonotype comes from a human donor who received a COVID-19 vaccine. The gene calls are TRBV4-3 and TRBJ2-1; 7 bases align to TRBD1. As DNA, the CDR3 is TGCGCCAGCAGCCAAGATCGGGACAGATCCTACAATGAGCAGTTCTTC. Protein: CASSQDRDRSYNEQFF.